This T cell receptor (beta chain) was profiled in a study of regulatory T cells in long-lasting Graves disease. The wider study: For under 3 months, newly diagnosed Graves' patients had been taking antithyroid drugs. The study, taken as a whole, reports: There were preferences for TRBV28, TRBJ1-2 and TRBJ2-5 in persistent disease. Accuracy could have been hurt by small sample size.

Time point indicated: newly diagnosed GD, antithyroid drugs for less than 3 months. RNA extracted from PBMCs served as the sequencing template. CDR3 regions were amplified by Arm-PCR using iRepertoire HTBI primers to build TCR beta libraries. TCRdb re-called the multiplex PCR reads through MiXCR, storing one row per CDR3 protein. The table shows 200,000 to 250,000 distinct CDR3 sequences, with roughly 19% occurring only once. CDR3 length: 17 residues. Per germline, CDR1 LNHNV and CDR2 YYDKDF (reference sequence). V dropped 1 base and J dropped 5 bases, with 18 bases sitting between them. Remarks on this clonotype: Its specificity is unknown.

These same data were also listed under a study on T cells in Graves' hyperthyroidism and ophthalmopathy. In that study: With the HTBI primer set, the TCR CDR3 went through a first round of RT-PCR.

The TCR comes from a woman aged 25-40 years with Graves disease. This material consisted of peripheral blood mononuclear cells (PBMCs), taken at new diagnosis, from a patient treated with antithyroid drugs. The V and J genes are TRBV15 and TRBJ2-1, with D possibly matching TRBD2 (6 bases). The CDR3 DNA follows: TGTGCCACCAGCAGAGTAGGTACGGGAGCTAGGGACAATGAGCAGTTCTTC. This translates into CATSRVGTGARDNEQFF.